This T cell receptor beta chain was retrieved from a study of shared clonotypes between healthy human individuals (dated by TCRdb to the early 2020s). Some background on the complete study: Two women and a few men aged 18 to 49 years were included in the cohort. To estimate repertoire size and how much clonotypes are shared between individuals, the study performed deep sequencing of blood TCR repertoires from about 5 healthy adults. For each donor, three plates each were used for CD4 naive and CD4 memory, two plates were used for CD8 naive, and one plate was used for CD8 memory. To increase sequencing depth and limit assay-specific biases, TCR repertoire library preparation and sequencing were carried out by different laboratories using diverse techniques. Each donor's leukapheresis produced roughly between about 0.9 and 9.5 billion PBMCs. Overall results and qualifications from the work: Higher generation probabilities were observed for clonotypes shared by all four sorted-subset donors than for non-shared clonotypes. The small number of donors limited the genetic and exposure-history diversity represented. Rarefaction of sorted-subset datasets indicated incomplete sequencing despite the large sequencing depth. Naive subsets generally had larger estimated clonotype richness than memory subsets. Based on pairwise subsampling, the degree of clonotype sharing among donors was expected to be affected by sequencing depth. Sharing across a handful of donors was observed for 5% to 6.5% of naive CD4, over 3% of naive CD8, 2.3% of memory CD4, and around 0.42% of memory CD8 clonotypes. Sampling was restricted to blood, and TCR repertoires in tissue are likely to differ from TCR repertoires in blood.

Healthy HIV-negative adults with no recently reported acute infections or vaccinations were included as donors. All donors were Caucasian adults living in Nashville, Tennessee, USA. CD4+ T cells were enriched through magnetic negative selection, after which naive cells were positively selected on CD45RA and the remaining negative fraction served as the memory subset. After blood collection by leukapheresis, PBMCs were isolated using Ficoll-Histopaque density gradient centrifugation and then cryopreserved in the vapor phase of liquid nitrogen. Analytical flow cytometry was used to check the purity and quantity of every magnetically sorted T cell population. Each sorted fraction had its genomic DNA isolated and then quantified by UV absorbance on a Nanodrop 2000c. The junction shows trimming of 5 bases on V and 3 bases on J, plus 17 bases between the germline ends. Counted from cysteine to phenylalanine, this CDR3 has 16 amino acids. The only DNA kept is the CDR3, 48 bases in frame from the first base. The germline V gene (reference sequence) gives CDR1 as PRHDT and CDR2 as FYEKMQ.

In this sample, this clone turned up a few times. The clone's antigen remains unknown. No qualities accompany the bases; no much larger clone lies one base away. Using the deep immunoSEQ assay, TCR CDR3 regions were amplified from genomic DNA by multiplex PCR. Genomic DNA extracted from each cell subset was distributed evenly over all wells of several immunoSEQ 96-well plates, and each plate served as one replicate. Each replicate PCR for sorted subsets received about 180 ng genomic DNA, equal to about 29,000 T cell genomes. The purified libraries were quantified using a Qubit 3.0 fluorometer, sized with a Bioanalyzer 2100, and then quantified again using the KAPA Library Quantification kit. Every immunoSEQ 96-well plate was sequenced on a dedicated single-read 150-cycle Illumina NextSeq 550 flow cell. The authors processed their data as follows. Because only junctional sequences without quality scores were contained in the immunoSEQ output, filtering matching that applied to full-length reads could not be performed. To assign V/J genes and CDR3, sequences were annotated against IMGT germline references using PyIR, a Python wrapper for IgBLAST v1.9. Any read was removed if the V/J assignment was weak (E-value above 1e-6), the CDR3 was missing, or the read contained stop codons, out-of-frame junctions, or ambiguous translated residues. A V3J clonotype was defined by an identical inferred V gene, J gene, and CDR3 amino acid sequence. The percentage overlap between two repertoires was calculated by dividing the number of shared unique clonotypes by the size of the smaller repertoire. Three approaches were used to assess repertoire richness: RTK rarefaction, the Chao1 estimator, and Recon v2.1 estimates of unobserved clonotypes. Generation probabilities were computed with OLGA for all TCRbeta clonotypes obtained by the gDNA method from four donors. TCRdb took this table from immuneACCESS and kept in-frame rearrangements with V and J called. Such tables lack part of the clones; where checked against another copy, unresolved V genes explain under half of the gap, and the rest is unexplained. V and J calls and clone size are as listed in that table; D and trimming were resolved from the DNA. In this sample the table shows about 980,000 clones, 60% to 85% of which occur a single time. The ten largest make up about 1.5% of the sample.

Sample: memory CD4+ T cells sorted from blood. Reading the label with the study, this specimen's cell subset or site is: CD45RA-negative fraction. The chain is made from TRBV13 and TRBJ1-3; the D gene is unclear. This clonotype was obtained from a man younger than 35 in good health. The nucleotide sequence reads TGTGCCAGCAGCCCCCGGGGAGGGAGGTATGGAAACACCATATATTTT. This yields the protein CASSPRGGRYGNTIYF. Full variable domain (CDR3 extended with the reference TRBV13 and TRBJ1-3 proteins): AAGVIQSPRHLIKEKRETATLKCYPIPRHDTVYWYQQGPGQDPQFLISFYEKMQSDKGSIPDRFSAQQFSDYHSELNMSSLELGDSALYFCASSPRGGRYGNTIYFGEGSWLTVV.